What follows describes a single TCR beta chain. Its specificity is not known. Every bit of the isolated RNA underwent reverse transcription, so sequencing read expressed TCRB transcripts. The protocol was immunoSEQ multiplex PCR, while the TCRdb copy is restricted to in-frame clones and leaves out a portion. The table shows about 150,000 clones, with around 8% occurring only once. This sample is part of a study of beta chain features in type 1 diabetes. Study in general: Examination of sorted cells across all samples involved approximately 100,000,000 cells.

The study, taken as a whole, reports: Significant though moderate, a shortening of TCRB CDR3s appeared in all four CD4+ subsets of Type 1 diabetes patients. Although PCR might favor shorter templates, it would do so equally in patients and controls. Patients' naive, central memory and Treg TCRB repertoires seemed closer to one another than those of healthy donors.

Trimming stripped 0 bases from V and 2 bases from J, with 10 bases between. Germline V lookup: CDR1 LNHNV, CDR2 YYDKDF (reference sequence). CDR3 length: 15 residues. The receptor was derived from a woman aged 40 to 49 with type 1 diabetes. This chain links TRBV15 with TRBJ2-5; D might be TRBD2 (5 bases). The sample taken for sequencing was central memory CD4+ T cells from blood. CDR3 sequence: CATSRDHGGQETQYF. The CDR3 DNA sequence: TGTGCCACCAGCAGAGATCACGGCGGGCAAGAGACCCAGTACTTC.